These 10 T cell receptor beta chains originate from one sample sequenced in a study of T cell responses to AZD1222 COVID-19 vaccine. Assay: immunoSEQ multiplex PCR; the TCRdb copy retains only in-frame clones and omits some. The profile shows 100,000 to 150,000 clones, 65% to 90% of them singletons. The sequencing here drew on peripheral blood, taken 28 days after the second AZD1222 dose. The receptors stem from an adult who received the AZD1222 COVID-19 vaccine.

V gene TRBV6-2 or TRBV6-3 combines with J gene TRBJ2-7, with D maybe TRBD1 (6 bases). The CDR3 is 15 residues long. Trimming removed 6 bases at V and 1 base at J, with 16 bases between. Germline V gene data show CDR1 as MNHEY and CDR2 as SVGEGT. CDR3 loop: CASRPSGTPSYEQYF. CDR3 bases: TGTGCCAGCAGGCCTTCCGGGACACCTTCCTACGAGCAGTACTTC.

This clone was seen a single time. CDR3 in DNA: TGTGCCAGCAGCGCCGCCGGGGGGAAAGCTAACTATGGCTACACCTTC. Amino acid sequence: CASSAAGGKANYGYTF. The V call is TRBV7-2, the J call TRBJ1-2; D possibly corresponds to TRBD1 (5 bases). Trimming shortened V by 5 bases and J by 0 bases, and 16 bases separated the two germline ends. The V gene's germline CDR1 is SGHTA and CDR2 FQGNSA. This CDR3 spans 16 amino acids.

The rearrangement joins TRBV11-3 to TRBJ2-3, with D possibly matching TRBD2 (6 bases). Germline CDR1 reads SGHNT; CDR2 reads YENEEA. V lost 1 base, J lost 8 bases, and 10 bases lay in between. The CDR3 consists of 13 residues. CDR3 sequence reads: CASSLAGVSTQYF. The CDR3 DNA follows: TGTGCCAGCAGCTTAGCGGGGGTTAGTACGCAGTATTTT. The full variable domain, with the rest looked up from reference TRBV11-3 and TRBJ2-3, is EAGVVQSPRYKIIEKKQPVAFWCNPISGHNTLYWYLQNLGQGPELLIRYENEEAVDDSQLPKDRFSAERLKGVDSTLKIQPAELGDSAVYLCASSLAGVSTQYFGPGTRLTVL.

This clone was detected only once. The CDR3 here is CASSWTGVEAFF. The CDR3 DNA follows: TGTGCCAGCAGCTGGACAGGGGTTGAAGCTTTCTTT. The chain links TRBV14 to TRBJ1-1; the match to TRBD1 covers 9 bases. The V segment lost 5 bases and the J segment 7 bases; nucleotides outside the gene matches: 2. Germline values: CDR1 SGHDN, CDR2 FVKESK. CDR3 length: 12 amino acids.

This clone showed up just a few times. The V and J genes are TRBV7-3 and TRBJ2-2, with D possibly matching TRBD2 (6 bases). Germline CDR1 and CDR2: SGHTA and FQGTGA. V was shortened by 1 base and J by 5 bases, with 8 bases between the two germline ends. The CDR3 contains 14 residues. The CDR3 nucleotides are TGTGCCAGCAGCTTAAGAGGAGGGACCGGGGAGCTGTTTTTT. It translates to CASSLRGGTGELFF.

The V gene is TRBV7-3, the J gene TRBJ2-3, with TRBD2 as a possible D gene (6 bases). The CDR3 loop spans 13 amino acids. Trimming pared 6 bases from V and 5 bases from J, leaving 12 bases between. The germline V gene encodes CDR1 SGHTA and CDR2 FQGTGA. Here the CDR3 reads CASSRQGGDTQYF. The CDR3 DNA reads TGTGCCAGCAGTCGGCAGGGAGGAGATACGCAGTATTTT.

This chain links TRBV2 with TRBJ1-1; D gene ambiguous. This CDR3 region has 14 residues. The germline V gene has CDR1 SNHLY and CDR2 FYNNEI. Trimming pared 5 bases from V and 5 bases from J, leaving 15 bases between. The CDR3 nucleotides are TGTGCCAGCAGTTCCCTAGTATTAGGGACTGAAGCTTTCTTT. Its protein is CASSSLVLGTEAFF.

The CDR3 DNA reads as TGCGCCAGCAGCTCCAACAGGGGGCGGTCACCCCTCCACTTT. Protein sequence: CASSSNRGRSPLHF. The chain is built from TRBV5-1 and TRBJ1-6, with 9 bases identical to TRBD1. Germline CDR1 is SGHRS and CDR2 is YFSETQ. The junction had 5 bases not matched to a gene; V was cut back by 3 bases and J by 10 bases. The CDR3 is 14 amino acids.

The chain combines TRBV27 with TRBJ2-2; D call uncertain. Germline CDR1 reads MNHEY; CDR2 reads SMNVEV (reference sequence). This CDR3 has 17 amino acids. The V and J ends lost 5 bases and 0 bases respectively, with 16 bases between them. CDR3 loop: CASSIDLVLANTGELFF. DNA of the CDR3: TGTGCCAGCAGTATCGATTTGGTTCTCGCGAACACCGGGGAGCTGTTTTTT.

The chain joins TRBV5-1 to TRBJ2-3; no clear D. Germline V lookup: CDR1 SGHRS, CDR2 YFSETQ. This CDR3 comprises 15 residues. V was shortened by 0 bases and J by 2 bases, with 10 bases between the two germline ends. CDR3 bases: TGCGCCAGCAGCTTGGGGTGGCTGACCACAGATACGCAGTATTTT. Protein: CASSLGWLTTDTQYF.